The 31 T cell receptor beta chains listed next were all sequenced from one sample in a study of CD8+CD57+ T cells in acquired aplastic anemia. Using genomic DNA as the template, TCR beta VDJ and CDR3 profiling was carried out. TCRdb reanalysed the reads using MiXCR and keeps one entry per CDR3 protein. The sample yields about 180,000 distinct CDR3 sequences, roughly 43% seen once. Patients picked for sequencing had shown CD8+CD57+ cell expansion detected by flow cytometry. Input material: sorted CD4+, CD8+, or CD8+CD57+ T cells (not recorded which) from PBMCs. The receptors originated from a human donor with aplastic anemia.

This clonotype has a count of ten or more. CDR3 in DNA: TGTGCCAGCAGCATTCCCCTTTGGGACAGGGAAGCCTCCTACGAGCAGTACTTC. Amino acid sequence: CASSIPLWDREASYEQYF. The chain links TRBV7-9 to TRBJ2-7; TRBD1 matches at 9 bases. J gave up 0 bases and V 5 bases, and 14 bases lay outside the gene matches. The CDR3 consists of 18 residues. Germline V CDR1 and CDR2: SEHNR, FQNEAQ (reference sequence). The full variable domain, rest sourced from reference TRBV7-9 and TRBJ2-7, is DTGVSQNPRHKITKRGQNVTFRCDPISEHNRLYWYRQTLGQGPEFLTYFQNEAQLEKSRLLSDRFSAERPKGSFSTLEIQRTEQGDSAMYLCASSIPLWDREASYEQYFGPGTRLTVT.

There are many counts of this clonotype. The J gene is TRBJ2-3, the V gene TRBV20-1; 7 positions agree with TRBD2. CDR3 length equals 16 residues. CDR1 DFQATT and CDR2 SNEGSKA come from the germline V gene (reference sequence). Germline trimming cut 2 bases from V and 2 bases from J; bases unmatched to any gene: 10. The DNA for the CDR3 is TGCAGTGCTAGAAGAATCTCGGGGGGTCCCACAGATACGCAGTATTTT. Translating it yields CSARRISGGPTDTQYF.

CDR3 bases: TGTGCCAGCAGCGTAGGGGGTCGACTAGCGGAAGAGACCCAGTACTTC. Translated: CASSVGGRLAEETQYF. This chain connects TRBV9 to TRBJ2-5; 9 nucleotides align to TRBD2. Germline V gives CDR1 SGDLS, CDR2 YYNGEE. V lost 0 bases and J lost 3; bases outside the gene matches: 6. The CDR3 length is 16 residues.

Note on this clonotype: This may arise from a read error, as a much more abundant clone is one base away. The rearrangement joins TRBV11-1 to TRBJ2-7; 7 bases match TRBD1. J gave up 5 bases and V 0 bases, and 22 bases lay outside the gene matches. This CDR3 contains 20 residues. In germline, CDR1 is SGHAT, CDR2 FQDESV (reference sequence). As DNA, the CDR3 is TGTGCCAGCAGCTTAGCGGCTTCGGGACAGCTACTAACAGGCTTCCACGAGCAGTACTTC. This codes for CASSLAASGQLLTGFHEQYF.

This clonotype came up many times. This chain joins TRBV20-1 and TRBJ2-7; 8 bases align to TRBD2. The CDR3 contains 15 residues. The trim removed 4 bases at V and 4 bases at J, leaving 12 bases unmatched. In germline, CDR1 is DFQATT, CDR2 SNEGSKA (reference sequence). The CDR3 DNA reads as TGCAGTGCTACAAGCCGGGTAGCGGGGAATTACGAGCAGTACTTC. Protein product: CSATSRVAGNYEQYF.

The rearrangement links TRBV6-1 to TRBJ2-1, with 11 bases lining up with TRBD2. V shed 6 bases and J 4 bases; nucleotides not matched to a gene: 5. This CDR3 is 15 amino acids long. CDR1 MNHNS and CDR2 SASEGT come from the germline V gene. CDR3 coding DNA: TGTGCCAGCAGGGGTAGCGGGGGGGTTTACAATGAGCAGTTCTTC. This translates into CASRGSGGVYNEQFF.

The chain carries TRBV12-3 or TRBV12-4 and TRBJ1-2; D is unclear. Trimming removed 6 bases from V and 5 bases from J, with 7 bases in between. The CDR3 extends over 11 amino acids. The CDR3 DNA reads as TGTGCCAGCAGCATGATTTATGGCTACACCTTC. It is translated as CASSMIYGYTF.

This clonotype was found many times. V gene TRBV2 combines with J gene TRBJ1-1; D is unresolved. The V and J ends lost 1 base and 4 bases respectively, with 7 bases between them. The V gene's germline CDR1 is SNHLY and CDR2 FYNNEI. CDR3 size: 13 residues. In nucleotides, the CDR3 is TGTGCCAGCAGTGAAGAAGTCCTCACTGAAGCTTTCTTT. Encoded protein: CASSEEVLTEAFF.

There are many counts of this clonotype. The rearrangement joins TRBV15 to TRBJ2-5; D unresolved. The V and J ends lost 1 base and 2 bases respectively, with 8 bases between them. The CDR3 contains 14 residues. The germline gives CDR1 LNHNV, CDR2 YYDKDF (reference sequence). The CDR3 protein is CATSRGAVQETQYF. DNA of the CDR3: TGTGCCACCAGCAGAGGGGCCGTTCAAGAGACCCAGTACTTC.

At least ten counts were recorded for this clonotype. This sequence joins TRBV7-8 and TRBJ2-7; D gene ambiguous. The CDR3 is made up of 14 amino acids. Germline loops: CDR1 SGHVS, CDR2 FQNEAQ. The V end was cut by 7 bases, the J end by 3 bases, with 16 bases between. In nucleotides, the CDR3 is TGTGCCAGCAACCCTTCAGCAGAGATCTACGAGCAGTACTTC. It translates to CASNPSAEIYEQYF.

This clonotype was counted at least ten times. The rearrangement links TRBV14 to TRBJ2-1; no reliable D call. CDR3 length: 20 residues. V was shortened by 0 bases and J by 8 bases, with 29 bases between the two germline ends. From germline, CDR1 is SGHDN and CDR2 FVKESK. In DNA form, the CDR3 reads TGTGCCAGCAGCCAAGATGGGCCGACCAGCTCGACCCTCCTTTCGGATGAGCAGTTCTTC. The encoded protein is CASSQDGPTSSTLLSDEQFF.

A remark on this clonotype: The CDR3 carries no conserved terminal phenylalanine or tryptophan, so it likely arises from a read error. The V call is TRBV15, the J call TRBJ1-6; 7 bases match TRBD1. V was pared by 0 bases and J by 9 bases, with 5 bases of the junction left unmatched. The CDR3 consists of 15 residues. The germline V gene encodes CDR1 LNHNV and CDR2 YYDKDF (reference sequence). The DNA of the CDR3 is TGTGCCACCAGCAGAGATCGACAGGGCAGTTCACCCCTCCACCTT. This gives the protein CATSRDRQGSSPLHL.

The sample holds a few counts of this clonotype. The V call is TRBV11-1, the J call TRBJ1-4; TRBD1 matches at 7 bases. J gave up 7 bases and V 5 bases, and 7 bases lay outside the gene matches. CDR3 length: 14 residues. CDR1 and CDR2 (germline): SGHAT, FQDESV (reference sequence). The CDR3 DNA sequence: TGTGCCAGCAGCCGAGGGGGCGTCGGTGAAAAACTGTTTTTT. Amino acid sequence: CASSRGGVGEKLFF.

This clonotype was counted at least ten times. The chain recombines TRBV5-1 with TRBJ2-3; no clear D. The CDR3 has 11 amino acids. Germline V lookup: CDR1 SGHRS, CDR2 YFSETQ. V was cut by 2 bases and J by 7 bases, with 5 bases left in between. For the CDR3, the DNA is TGCGCCAGCAGCTTCATGAATACGCAGTATTTT. Residues: CASSFMNTQYF.

The CDR3 nucleotides are TGTGCCAGCAACGGGGGAATCGGTGAAAAACTGTTTTTT. Translating it yields CASNGGIGEKLFF. This rearrangement joins TRBV2 to TRBJ1-4; tentative D call: TRBD1 (5 bases). The CDR3 contains 13 residues. Germline-derived CDR1 and CDR2 are SNHLY and FYNNEI. V lost 7 bases and J 7 bases, leaving 13 bases between the germline ends.

This clonotype was seen repeatedly, ten times or more. The gene calls are TRBV29-1 and TRBJ2-1, with 9 bases that match TRBD1. CDR1 SQVTM and CDR2 ANQGSEA come from the germline V gene. This CDR3 is 12 amino acids long. The trim removed 7 bases at V and 7 bases at J, leaving 5 bases unmatched. The CDR3 loop is CSGKQGANEQFF. The CDR3 coding sequence is TGCAGCGGGAAACAGGGGGCAAATGAGCAGTTCTTC.

The chain is built from TRBV19 and TRBJ1-5; the D is unclear. This CDR3 has 15 amino acids. V lost 6 bases and J lost 0, with 12 bases in between. Germline-derived CDR1 and CDR2 are LNHDA and SQIVND (reference sequence). The CDR3 loop is CASRAVFYSNQPQHF. CDR3 DNA: TGTGCCAGTAGGGCAGTCTTTTATAGCAATCAGCCCCAGCATTTT.

The V gene is TRBV19, the J gene TRBJ2-5; 7 bases match TRBD2. V gave up 6 bases and J gave up 8 bases; unmatched junction bases: 15. CDR3 length equals 15 residues. Germline CDR1 is LNHDA and CDR2 is SQIVND (reference sequence). CDR3 sequence: CASSIAGTNSNTQYF. For the CDR3, the DNA is TGTGCCAGTAGCATCGCCGGGACTAATAGTAACACCCAGTACTTC.

The chain recombines TRBV24-1 with TRBJ2-1; D is possibly TRBD1 or TRBD2 (6 bases each). Germline-derived CDR1 and CDR2 are KGHDR and SFDVKD. The germline V and J ends were trimmed by 4 bases and 7 bases, with 19 bases remaining between them. The CDR3 totals 16 residues. The CDR3 nucleotides read TGTGCCACCAGTGACCCGGGGTGGGGGGCTGGGAATGAGCAGTTCTTC. It specifies CATSDPGWGAGNEQFF.

The rearrangement joins TRBV9 to TRBJ2-3; 8 positions agree with TRBD2. Trimming cost V 0 bases and J 5 bases; bases outside gene matches: 11. CDR1 and CDR2 (germline): SGDLS, YYNGEE. The CDR3 runs 17 residues. The chain's CDR3 is CASSVGPGTRGKDTQYF. CDR3 bases: TGTGCCAGCAGCGTAGGGCCCGGGACTAGGGGCAAAGATACGCAGTATTTT.

This chain uses TRBV7-9 with TRBJ2-7; 7 bases match TRBD1. The CDR3 loop spans 13 amino acids. The germline gives CDR1 SEHNR, CDR2 FQNEAQ (reference sequence). The V and J ends lost 9 bases and 1 base, in that order; junction bases with no gene match: 6. CDR3 in DNA: TGTGCCAGTAGCAGACAGGGATCCTACGAGCAGTACTTC. It yields the protein CASSRQGSYEQYF.

The gene calls are TRBV20-1 and TRBJ1-4; D not resolved. Trimming stripped 3 bases from V and 5 bases from J, with 13 bases between. The CDR3 consists of 14 residues. The V gene's germline CDR1 is DFQATT and CDR2 SNEGSKA (reference sequence). CDR3 bases: TGCAGTGCTAGGTTGGCCGGAGGGAATGAAAAACTGTTTTTT. Amino acid sequence: CSARLAGGNEKLFF.

This CDR3 reads CASRDRASPYEQYF. The CDR3 nucleotides are TGTGCCAGTCGCGACAGGGCATCCCCCTACGAGCAGTACTTC. The chain combines TRBV7-6 with TRBJ2-7; the match to TRBD1 covers 7 bases. CDR1 SGHVS and CDR2 FNYEAQ come from the germline V gene. CDR3 size: 14 residues. Trimming at V came to 9 bases and at J to 2 bases, leaving 10 bases not matched to a gene.

This clonotype has at least ten counts. V is TRBV6-4 and J is TRBJ2-6, with D perhaps TRBD2 (6 bases). Germline V gene lookup returns CDR1 MRHNA and CDR2 SNTAGT. V was cut by 4 bases and J by 0 bases, with 13 bases left in between. This CDR3 spans 17 amino acids. The DNA of the CDR3 is TGTGCCAGCAGTGTGGGGGACTTACGCTCTGGGGCCAACGTCCTGACTTTC. Translated, it gives CASSVGDLRSGANVLTF.

This clonotype was found a few times. This sequence joins TRBV2 and TRBJ2-1; 7 positions match TRBD2. The junction had 6 bases not matched to a gene; V was cut back by 4 bases and J by 3 bases. The CDR3 runs 15 residues. Germline CDR1 is SNHLY and CDR2 is FYNNEI. The CDR3 spells CASSVDGGGYNEQFF. In nucleotides, the CDR3 is TGTGCCAGCAGTGTTGATGGCGGGGGCTACAATGAGCAGTTCTTC.

This clonotype was picked up a small number of times. This rearrangement joins TRBV7-2 to TRBJ1-6, with no clear D. Germline lookup yields CDR1 SGHTA and CDR2 FQGNSA. Trimming left V 1 base short and J 10 bases short, with 5 bases between. The CDR3 extends over 12 amino acids. CDR3 in amino acids: CASSLGPSPLHF. The CDR3 DNA follows: TGTGCCAGCAGCTTAGGCCCCTCACCCCTCCACTTT.

The gene calls are TRBV24-1 and TRBJ2-1, with no clear D. Deletions cut 0 bases from V and 9 bases from J, with 11 bases between. CDR1 is KGHDR, CDR2 SFDVKD, per germline. The CDR3 consists of 14 residues. The CDR3 sequence is CATSDLRYGFEQFF. In nucleotides, the CDR3 is TGTGCCACCAGTGATTTGCGGTACGGGTTTGAGCAGTTCTTC.

This clonotype was counted ten times or more. The chain couples TRBV5-1 to TRBJ2-7, with a possible D match to TRBD2 (5 bases). The V end was cut by 2 bases, the J end by 6 bases, with 21 bases between. Germline V lookup: CDR1 SGHRS, CDR2 YFSETQ. This CDR3 region has 16 residues. This chain's CDR3 is CASSLGSLVPMGEQYF. CDR3 in DNA: TGCGCCAGCAGCTTAGGATCACTAGTCCCAATGGGCGAGCAGTACTTC. Using reference TRBV5-1 and TRBJ2-7 for the parts outside the CDR3, the full variable domain is KAGVTQTPRYLIKTRGQQVTLSCSPISGHRSVSWYQQTPGQGLQFLFEYFSETQRNKGNFPGRFSGRQFSNSRSEMNVSTLELGDSALYLCASSLGSLVPMGEQYFGPGTRLTVT.

There are many counts of this clonotype. V usage is TRBV4-2 and J usage is TRBJ2-2; D not resolved. This CDR3 contains 12 residues. Germline V gene data show CDR1 as LGHNA and CDR2 as YNFKEQ. The germline V and J ends were trimmed by 1 base and 6 bases, with 3 bases remaining between them. CDR3 loop: CASSQAAGELFF. CDR3 in DNA: TGTGCCAGCAGCCAAGCGGCCGGGGAGCTGTTTTTT.

This clonotype was picked up many times. The rearrangement links TRBV9 to TRBJ2-2; D remains ambiguous. This CDR3 region has 13 residues. Trimming took off 0 bases at V and 6 bases at J, with 6 bases between the two ends. Germline V lookup: CDR1 SGDLS, CDR2 YYNGEE. CDR3 amino acids: CASSVEYAGELFF. CDR3 DNA sequence: TGTGCCAGCAGCGTAGAGTACGCCGGGGAGCTGTTTTTT.

The chain has TRBV20-1 and TRBJ2-7; TRBD1 is a possible D gene (5 bases). The germline V and J ends were trimmed by 3 bases and 2 bases, with 11 bases remaining between them. Germline V gene lookup returns CDR1 DFQATT and CDR2 SNEGSKA (reference sequence). There are 13 residues in the CDR3. The CDR3 DNA reads TGCAGTGCTAGGAGGCAGGGCCCCTACGAGCAGTACTTC. It translates to CSARRQGPYEQYF.